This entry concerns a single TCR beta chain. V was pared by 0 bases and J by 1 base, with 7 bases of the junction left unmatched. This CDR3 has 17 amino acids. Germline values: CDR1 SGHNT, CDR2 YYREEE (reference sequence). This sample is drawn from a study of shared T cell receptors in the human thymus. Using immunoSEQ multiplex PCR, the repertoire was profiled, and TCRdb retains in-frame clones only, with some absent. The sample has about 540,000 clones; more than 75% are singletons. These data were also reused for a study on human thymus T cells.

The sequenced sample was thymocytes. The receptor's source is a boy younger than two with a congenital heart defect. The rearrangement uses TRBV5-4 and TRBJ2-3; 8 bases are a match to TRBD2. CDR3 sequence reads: CASSLARSGRRTDTQYF. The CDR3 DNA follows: TGTGCCAGCAGCTTGGCGAGAAGCGGGAGACGCACAGATACGCAGTATTTT.